This TCR beta chain came from a study of vaccination and CD4 T cells after COVID-19. Background on the study: Six males and four females, two of them Hispanic, were enrolled as convalescents.

Cultured CD4+ T cell DNA underwent sequencing with the Oncomine TCR Beta short-read assay. Genomic DNA was drawn out of CD4+ T cells grown in culture. TCRdb recomputed calls from the PCR reads with MiXCR, one row per CDR3 protein. This sample has about 20,000 distinct CDR3 sequences, with over 60% found just once. About this clonotype: The antigen remains unidentified.

Noted treatment: roughly 11-day PBMC culture with coronavirus spike peptide pools or control peptides (ViraFEST assay). Via ViraFEST, peptide pools expanded antigen-specific T cells before TCR sequencing. Each well received two million PBMCs, cultured with approximately 9 IU/ml IL-2 and about 10 ug/ml peptide pools. Trimming stripped 3 bases from V and 0 bases from J, with 14 bases between. The CDR3 sequence is 15 residues long. Germline V gene sequence: CDR1 GTSNPN, CDR2 SVGIG (reference sequence). This chain connects TRBV30 to TRBJ1-1, with unresolved D. This sequence was found in a human donor who had recovered from COVID-19. The sample was CD4+ T cells from blood, cultured in vitro. The CDR3 DNA sequence: TGTGCCTGGAGATCAGTCCCGAACTTGAACACTGAAGCTTTCTTT. Its protein is CAWRSVPNLNTEAFF.